These 3 T cell receptor beta chains were all obtained from the same sample, sequenced in a study of T cells after yellow fever vaccination. TCRdb fed the 5' RACE reads into MiXCR, producing one record per CDR3 protein. Here the sample spans 550,000 or so distinct CDR3 sequences, about a fifth being singletons. The sample consisted of PBMCs, taken 15 days after the yellow fever booster vaccination. The receptor source for this set is a man in his thirties or forties who received the YFV17D yellow fever vaccine.

The rearrangement joins TRBV6-1 to TRBJ2-4; perhaps TRBD2 as D (7 bases). The CDR3 is 15 residues long. Trimming removed 3 bases from V and 3 bases from J, with 12 bases in between. The germline gives CDR1 MNHNS, CDR2 SASEGT. CDR3 protein: CASSEAGADKNIQYF. As DNA, the CDR3 is TGTGCCAGCAGTGAGGCGGGGGCTGACAAAAACATTCAGTACTTC.

This clonotype has just a few counts. The V and J genes are TRBV6-5 and TRBJ1-3; D remains unclear. V shed 2 bases and J shed 4 bases, with 18 bases lying between them. This CDR3 spans 17 amino acids. Germline CDR1 reads MNHEY; CDR2 reads SVGAGI. The CDR3 DNA sequence: TGTGCCAGCAGTTACGTGGGCACTCCAACAGTGGGAAACACCATATATTTT. Its protein product is CASSYVGTPTVGNTIYF.

This clonotype was seen only a few times. This chain connects TRBV20-1 to TRBJ1-6, with D possibly being TRBD1 (5 bases). Germline V CDR1 and CDR2: DFQATT, SNEGSKA (reference sequence). V shed 0 bases and J shed 15 bases, with 15 bases lying between them. CDR3 length: 13 amino acids. Written as DNA, the CDR3 is TGCAGTGCTAGAGACGTACCGACAGACCGCCTCCACTTT. Translating gives CSARDVPTDRLHF.